The 17 T cell receptor beta chains below all came from one sample that was sequenced in a study of blood T cell repertoires in COVID-19. Data came from immunoSEQ multiplex PCR; TCRdb stores just in-frame clones and leaves some out. The sample comprises about 210,000 clones, 81% of which are singletons, and 8% to 9% rests with the top ten. Material: PBMCs or T cells enriched from blood (not recorded which). Every receptor here comes from a woman aged 50 to 60 with acute COVID-19.

The chain recombines TRBV24-1 with TRBJ1-2; TRBD1 is a possible D gene (6 bases). Germline V lookup: CDR1 KGHDR, CDR2 SFDVKD. The CDR3 is 14 residues long. V shed 4 bases and J shed 5 bases, with 13 bases lying between them. Here the CDR3 DNA reads TGTGCCACCAGTGAGAGAACAGGGATTTATGGCTACACCTTC. It translates to CATSERTGIYGYTF.

The rearrangement joins TRBV28 to TRBJ1-2; D gene unclear. The CDR3 is 12 amino acids. The germline gives CDR1 MDHEN, CDR2 SYDVKM. Deletions cut 2 bases from V and 8 bases from J, with 9 bases between. The CDR3 here is CASSLLTGGYTF. For the CDR3, the DNA is TGTGCCAGCAGTTTACTCACGGGGGGCTACACCTTC.

The rearrangement uses TRBV6-2 or TRBV6-3 and TRBJ1-5; unclear D gene. Trimming removed 3 bases at V and 3 bases at J, with 15 bases between. CDR3 length: 16 residues. The germline V gene has CDR1 MNHEY and CDR2 SVGEGT. The CDR3 DNA sequence: TGTGCCAGCAGTTATGAAGGGAGGGCACTCAATCAGCCCCAGCATTTT. This codes for CASSYEGRALNQPQHF.

The CDR3 spells CASSTEGGAYEQYF. The CDR3 region has the DNA TGTGCCAGCTCAACTGAAGGGGGGGCCTACGAGCAGTACTTC. The chain uses TRBV18 and TRBJ2-7, with a tentative D call TRBD2 (7 bases). The V end lost 5 bases, the J end lost 2 bases, and 13 bases lay between the germline ends. CDR3 length equals 14 residues. The germline V gene encodes CDR1 KGHSH and CDR2 LQKENI.

This clone was seen a handful of times. The chain combines TRBV18 with TRBJ2-3; 12 bases line up with TRBD1. This CDR3 comprises 17 residues. In germline, CDR1 is KGHSH, CDR2 LQKENI. V trimming: 4 bases; J trimming: 6 bases; junction bases outside the gene matches: 11. CDR3 nucleotides: TGTGCCAGCTCACAAATTCCCGGGACAGGGGGCATGGATACGCAGTATTTT. Amino acid sequence: CASSQIPGTGGMDTQYF.

This clone was seen once. The CDR3, as DNA: TGTGCCAGCTCGACCGATACAGGGGGCACAACTGAAGCTTTCTTT. Translation gives CASSTDTGGTTEAFF. The rearrangement uses TRBV28 and TRBJ1-1; 9 nucleotides line up with TRBD1. Germline values: CDR1 MDHEN, CDR2 SYDVKM. With 8 bases clipped from V and 5 bases from J, the junction kept 12 bases outside the gene matches. This CDR3 is built from 15 residues.

This clone was observed many times. V gene TRBV18 combines with J gene TRBJ1-3; D not certain. The V end lost 3 bases, the J end lost 0 bases, and 12 bases lay between the germline ends. From germline, CDR1 is KGHSH and CDR2 LQKENI. This CDR3 spans 16 amino acids. CDR3 nucleotides: TGTGCCAGCTCACCTGTCTTTCCGAGCTCTGGAAACACCATATATTTT. Amino acids: CASSPVFPSSGNTIYF.

V and J are TRBV27 and TRBJ2-3; 7 bases match TRBD2. The V gene's germline CDR1 is MNHEY and CDR2 SMNVEV (reference sequence). The V segment lost 3 bases and the J segment 0 bases; nucleotides outside the gene matches: 3. The CDR3 consists of 15 residues. CDR3: CASSLQTSSTDTQYF. CDR3 in DNA: TGTGCCAGCAGTTTGCAGACTAGCAGCACAGATACGCAGTATTTT.

This clone was seen just once. The CDR3 DNA reads TGTGCCAGCAGCAGAAGGACAGGGGTTCCGACAAATCAGCCCCAGCATTTT. It is translated as CASSRRTGVPTNQPQHF. V and J are TRBV7-8 and TRBJ1-5; 9 nucleotides agree with TRBD1. Germline V CDR1 and CDR2: SGHVS, FQNEAQ. After removal of 5 bases from V and 4 bases from J, the junction contained 12 bases not matched to a gene. The CDR3 extends over 17 amino acids.

The CDR3 DNA reads as TGTGCCAGTAGTATAGCGGGAGCCTACAATGAGCAGTTCTTC. Protein sequence: CASSIAGAYNEQFF. The chain joins TRBV19 to TRBJ2-1; maybe TRBD2 (6 bases). This CDR3 is 14 amino acids long. Germline CDR1 reads LNHDA; CDR2 reads SQIVND (reference sequence). Trimming removed 1 base at V and 2 bases at J, with 6 bases between. Variable domain in full (rest from reference TRBV19 and TRBJ2-1): DGGITQSPKYLFRKEGQNVTLSCEQNLNHDAMYWYRQDPGQGLRLIYYSQIVNDFQKGDIAEGYSVSREKKESFPLTVTSAQKNPTAFYLCASSIAGAYNEQFFGPGTRLTVL.

J is TRBJ2-5 and V is TRBV5-6; 7 nucleotides line up with TRBD1. The germline gives CDR1 SGHDT, CDR2 YYEEEE. Germline trimming cut 4 bases from V and 1 base from J; bases unmatched to any gene: 10. The CDR3 covers 16 residues. CDR3 DNA: TGTGCCAGCAGCCGAAGGACAGGCTCCCTCCAAGAGACCCAGTACTTC. The encoded protein is CASSRRTGSLQETQYF.

This clone occurred many times. The chain combines TRBV7-9 with TRBJ1-1; maybe TRBD1 (5 bases). The CDR3 has 15 residues. From germline, CDR1 is SEHNR and CDR2 FQNEAQ (reference sequence). Trimming took off 2 bases at V and 1 base at J, with 11 bases between the two ends. CDR3 sequence (DNA): TGTGCCAGCAGCTTAAAGTCAACAGGGAACACTGAAGCTTTCTTT. This gives the protein CASSLKSTGNTEAFF.

This chain connects TRBV19 to TRBJ1-1, with no clear D. The germline CDR1 and CDR2 sequences are LNHDA and SQIVND (reference sequence). This CDR3 contains 15 residues. Trimming pared 5 bases from V and 0 bases from J, leaving 13 bases between. The DNA for the CDR3 is TGTGCCAGTAGTCTGGGAGGATTGTTGAACACTGAAGCTTTCTTT. The encoded protein is CASSLGGLLNTEAFF.

On this clone: One end of the junction does not line up with germline, which may come from a read error. The rearrangement uses TRBV11-3 and TRBJ1-3, with TRBD1 matching over 8 bases. The CDR3 extends over 16 amino acids. Germline V gene lookup returns CDR1 SGHNT and CDR2 YENEEA. CDR3 coding DNA: TGTGCCAGCAGCATAGACAGGGGACGCTCTGGAAACACCATATATTTT. This codes for CASSIDRGRSGNTIYF.

The chain combines TRBV6-5 with TRBJ1-6, with 10 positions matching TRBD1. Germline V gives CDR1 MNHEY, CDR2 SVGAGI. The V and J ends lost 5 bases and 10 bases, in that order; junction bases with no gene match: 8. The CDR3 extends over 15 amino acids. The CDR3 is CASSPRGQGFSPLHF. CDR3 in DNA: TGTGCCAGCAGTCCTCGGGGACAGGGGTTCTCACCCCTCCACTTT.

J is TRBJ2-3 and V is TRBV28; 10 bases line up with TRBD2. The CDR3 extends over 19 amino acids. CDR1 and CDR2 from the germline V gene are MDHEN and SYDVKM. J was trimmed by 2 bases and V by 5 bases; bases with no gene match: 16. CDR3 in amino acids: CASSTAAEGLADYTDTQYF. Here the CDR3 DNA reads TGTGCCAGCAGTACTGCAGCAGAAGGACTAGCGGATTACACAGATACGCAGTATTTT.

The V gene is TRBV3-1 (or the pseudogene TRBV3-2), the J gene TRBJ2-1, with 8 bases lining up with TRBD2. Germline CDR1 is LGHDT and CDR2 is YNNKEL (reference sequence). There are 15 residues in the CDR3. Losses at the gene ends were 0 bases for V and 3 bases for J; bases not matched to a gene: 1. CDR3 region: CASSQDGTSYNEQFF. As DNA, the CDR3 is TGTGCCAGCAGCCAAGACGGGACTAGCTACAATGAGCAGTTCTTC.